Presented here are 19 T cell receptor beta chains from one specimen sequenced in a study of OX40 agonist ivuxolimab in advanced cancers. TCRdb's table, derived via immunoSEQ multiplex PCR, lists solely in-frame clones and lacks some. The sample holds around 82,000 clones, 88% seen once. Specimen: CD4+ or CD8+ T cells sorted from blood, collected in a trial of the OX40 agonist ivuxolimab. The receptors were sampled from an adult with an advanced solid tumor such as melanoma, head and neck, liver or kidney cancer.

The CDR3 loop reads CASSSPSRRGPYNEQFF. The DNA of the CDR3 is TGTGCCAGCAGTTCCCCATCTCGGCGCGGGCCGTACAATGAGCAGTTCTTC. The V call is TRBV27, the J call TRBJ2-1, with D possibly TRBD2 on 5 matching bases. Trimming took off 4 bases at V and 4 bases at J, with 20 bases between the two ends. This CDR3 has 17 residues. Germline V gene data show CDR1 as MNHEY and CDR2 as SMNVEV (reference sequence).

This clone was seen only a few times. The chain couples TRBV6-4 to TRBJ2-1; perhaps TRBD2 as D (6 bases). V was cut by 6 bases and J by 10 bases, with 16 bases left in between. The CDR3 loop spans 13 amino acids. The germline V gene encodes CDR1 MRHNA and CDR2 SNTAGT. The chain's CDR3 is CASREGGYGEQFF. The CDR3 DNA reads TGTGCCAGCAGGGAGGGAGGTTATGGGGAGCAGTTCTTC.

About this clone: Mismatch with germline at one junction end may stem from a read error. The rearrangement uses TRBV18 and TRBJ2-7; tentatively, D is TRBD1 (5 bases). The CDR3 totals 13 residues. The germline gives CDR1 KGHSH, CDR2 LQKENI. The CDR3 nucleotides read TGTGCCGGCTCAGCAGGGAATCCCTACGAGCAGTACTTC. It yields the protein CAGSAGNPYEQYF.

The chain's CDR3 is CASRGSEAFF. The DNA for the CDR3 is TGTGCCAGCAGAGGGTCTGAAGCTTTCTTT. The gene calls are TRBV28 and TRBJ1-1; unclear D gene. The CDR3 is 10 amino acids. Trimming pared 6 bases from V and 6 bases from J, leaving 5 bases between. Germline CDR1 is MDHEN and CDR2 is SYDVKM.

The chain carries TRBV30 and TRBJ1-2; D ambiguous. This CDR3 is built from 12 residues. Trimming removed 4 bases at V and 0 bases at J, with 6 bases between. CDR1 is GTSNPN, CDR2 SVGIG, per germline (reference sequence). CDR3 DNA: TGTGCCTGGACCAGGACTAACTATGGCTACACCTTC. Its translation: CAWTRTNYGYTF.

The genes are TRBV7-9 and TRBJ2-2, with 7 nucleotides matching TRBD1. The length of the CDR3 is 15 residues. Germline V gene data show CDR1 as SEHNR and CDR2 as FQNEAQ (reference sequence). V lost 5 bases, J lost 0 bases, and 3 bases stayed unmatched. CDR3 nucleotide sequence: TGTGCCAGCAGCAGGGACAGTGCGAACACCGGGGAGCTGTTTTTT. It encodes CASSRDSANTGELFF.

V and J are TRBV30 and TRBJ2-7; TRBD2 matches 9 bases. This CDR3 spans 15 amino acids. With 1 base clipped from V and 0 bases from J, the junction kept 4 bases outside the gene matches. Germline values: CDR1 GTSNPN, CDR2 SVGIG (reference sequence). CDR3 region: CAWSAGLAYSYEQYF. CDR3 nucleotides: TGTGCCTGGAGTGCCGGACTAGCGTACTCCTACGAGCAGTACTTC.

This clone was counted a few times. The chain joins TRBV2 to TRBJ2-5; the D gene is possibly TRBD1 (5 bases). The CDR3 extends over 14 amino acids. V gave up 6 bases and J gave up 5 bases, with 16 bases separating them. Germline lookup yields CDR1 SNHLY and CDR2 FYNNEI. This chain's CDR3 is CASSRTYLLETQYF. Written as DNA, the CDR3 is TGTGCCAGCAGCAGGACATACCTCCTTGAGACCCAGTACTTC.

The chain is built from TRBV5-5 and TRBJ2-7, with TRBD1 matching over 10 bases. CDR1 and CDR2 (germline): SGHKS, YYEKEE (reference sequence). CDR3 length: 16 residues. The J segment lost 4 bases and the V segment lost 0 bases, leaving 7 bases of the junction unmatched. The CDR3 spells CASSLVIGTGVYEQYF. The CDR3 bases are TGTGCCAGCAGCTTGGTGATTGGGACAGGGGTGTACGAGCAGTACTTC.

V and J are TRBV7-9 and TRBJ2-1; tentatively, D is TRBD1 or TRBD2 (5 bases each). The length of the CDR3 is 16 residues. Between the trimmed V and J ends, which lost 2 bases and 8 bases, there was a span of 19 bases. Germline CDR1 reads SEHNR; CDR2 reads FQNEAQ (reference sequence). The CDR3 coding sequence is TGTGCCAGCAGCTTAATGGGTGGGACGGGCCCTGATGAGCAGTTCTTC. This gives the protein CASSLMGGTGPDEQFF.

The gene calls are TRBV7-9 and TRBJ1-1; 7 bases are shared with TRBD1. Germline trimming cut 4 bases from V and 4 bases from J; bases unmatched to any gene: 3. The germline V gene has CDR1 SEHNR and CDR2 FQNEAQ (reference sequence). This CDR3 comprises 13 residues. CDR3 sequence reads: CASSSGGITEAFF. The CDR3 bases are TGTGCCAGCAGCTCAGGGGGTATCACTGAAGCTTTCTTT. The complete variable domain, with remaining parts taken from reference TRBV7-9 and TRBJ1-1, reads DTGVSQNPRHKITKRGQNVTFRCDPISEHNRLYWYRQTLGQGPEFLTYFQNEAQLEKSRLLSDRFSAERPKGSFSTLEIQRTEQGDSAMYLCASSSGGITEAFFGQGTRLTVV.

This clone showed up just once. This chain's CDR3 is CASSLGLEFDEQFF. In DNA, the CDR3 is TGTGCCAGCAGCTTAGGACTAGAGTTCGATGAGCAGTTCTTC. The rearrangement uses TRBV7-9 and TRBJ2-1; possibly TRBD2 for D (6 bases). The V end lost 1 base, the J end lost 8 bases, and 12 bases lay between the germline ends. Germline values: CDR1 SEHNR, CDR2 FQNEAQ (reference sequence). The CDR3 length is 14 residues.

This chain links TRBV27 with TRBJ1-5, with 7 bases that match TRBD1. Per the germline V gene, CDR1 is MNHEY and CDR2 is SMNVEV (reference sequence). The trim removed 4 bases at V and 4 bases at J, leaving 4 bases unmatched. The CDR3 consists of 14 residues. CDR3 nucleotide sequence: TGTGCCAGCAGTTCTCCGGGACAGAATCAGCCCCAGCATTTT. Translated: CASSSPGQNQPQHF.

This rearrangement joins TRBV7-8 to TRBJ2-1; 14 bases are a match to TRBD2. The CDR3 extends over 21 amino acids. Trimming cost V 0 bases and J 5 bases; bases outside gene matches: 15. Per the germline V gene, CDR1 is SGHVS and CDR2 is FQNEAQ. The CDR3 loop reads CASSLALSYGLAGGFHNEQFF. In DNA form, the CDR3 reads TGTGCCAGCAGCTTAGCGCTAAGTTACGGACTAGCGGGAGGTTTTCACAATGAGCAGTTCTTC. The whole variable domain, remainder taken from reference TRBV7-8 and TRBJ2-1, is GAGVSQSPRYKVAKRGQDVALRCDPISGHVSLFWYQQALGQGPEFLTYFQNEAQLDKSGLPSDRFFAERPEGSVSTLKIQRTQQEDSAVYLCASSLALSYGLAGGFHNEQFFGPGTRLTVL.

This clone was picked up one time. The chain couples TRBV7-3 to TRBJ2-2, with TRBD2 identical over 13 bases. CDR3 length equals 16 residues. After removal of 4 bases from V and 6 bases from J, the junction contained 5 bases not matched to a gene. The germline gives CDR1 SGHTA, CDR2 FQGTGA. CDR3 in DNA: TGTGCCAGCAGCTCAGGACTAGCGGGAGTGGCCGGGGAGCTGTTTTTT. Encoded protein: CASSSGLAGVAGELFF.

This clone occurred a few times. The chain couples TRBV14 to TRBJ2-7; D call uncertain. There are 12 residues in the CDR3. The germline V and J ends were trimmed by 0 bases and 2 bases, with 2 bases remaining between them. Germline V gives CDR1 SGHDN, CDR2 FVKESK. In DNA form, the CDR3 reads TGTGCCAGCAGCCAAGACGCCTACGAGCAGTACTTC. It codes for CASSQDAYEQYF.

The chain combines TRBV7-8 with TRBJ1-5; perhaps TRBD1 as D (5 bases). The ends were cut back, 5 bases at V and 3 bases at J, with 14 bases in the middle. Germline-derived CDR1 and CDR2 are SGHVS and FQNEAQ. This CDR3 comprises 15 residues. The DNA for the CDR3 is TGTGCCAGCAGCGGGGGGGGGTCCTACAATCAGCCCCAGCATTTT. Amino acids: CASSGGGSYNQPQHF. Looking up the rest from reference TRBV7-8 and TRBJ1-5 gives the full variable domain: GAGVSQSPRYKVAKRGQDVALRCDPISGHVSLFWYQQALGQGPEFLTYFQNEAQLDKSGLPSDRFFAERPEGSVSTLKIQRTQQEDSAVYLCASSGGGSYNQPQHFGDGTRLSIL.

This chain connects TRBV14 to TRBJ2-2; 14 bases map to TRBD2. The germline V gene encodes CDR1 SGHDN and CDR2 FVKESK. The CDR3 is 19 amino acids. J lost 5 bases, V lost 3 bases, and 11 bases had no gene match. The CDR3 DNA reads TGTGCCAGCAGCCATTATCTTAGGGGACTAGCGGGAGATACCGGGGAGCTGTTTTTT. Translated, it gives CASSHYLRGLAGDTGELFF.

This clone is labeled as medium-sized. The chain links TRBV19 to TRBJ1-2; tentative D call: TRBD1 (5 bases). With 4 bases removed from V and 2 bases from J, the gap between germline ends came to 11 bases. The CDR3 has 14 residues. The germline V gene has CDR1 LNHDA and CDR2 SQIVND (reference sequence). This CDR3 is CASSKGPSNYGYTF. DNA for the CDR3: TGTGCCAGTAGTAAGGGACCGTCAAACTATGGCTACACCTTC.